The clone carrying this T cell receptor beta chain was counted between two and nine times. Its specificity is not known. The data originate from a study of CD8 T cells in ankylosing spondylitis. Broader study findings: A TCR beta motif of fewer than ten highly homologous variants appeared characteristic of ankylosing spondylitis blood.

Each TCR beta library was made by quantitative 5'-RACE that incorporated molecular barcodes. TCRdb redid the calling of the 5' RACE reads with MiXCR, one entry per CDR3 protein. The sample consists of some 400,000 distinct CDR3 sequences, about a fifth of them appearing once. This CDR3 spans 14 amino acids. In germline, CDR1 is LNHDA, CDR2 SQIVND (reference sequence). The TCR was taken from a male donor with ankylosing spondylitis. V and J are TRBV19 and TRBJ2-2, with D perhaps matching TRBD2 (5 bases). Material: blood, either unsorted or a sorted T cell fraction (not recorded which). The chain's CDR3 is CATMRALNTGELFF. Here the CDR3 DNA reads TGTGCGACAATGCGGGCCTTGAACACCGGGGAGCTGTTTTTT.